This T cell receptor beta chain emerged from a study of T cell responses to AZD1222 COVID-19 vaccine. Notes on the study in general: Across spike, vaccine-associated CD4 TCRs were found, dominant at 160-218 and 743-854. Recipients of AZD1222 seropositive at baseline numbered only 5 to 7.

The germline V gene encodes CDR1 GTSNPN and CDR2 SVGIG (reference sequence). V gave up 0 bases and J gave up 7 bases, with 19 bases separating them. The CDR3 runs to 16 residues. Second-dose groups at about 4 or about 12 weeks were pooled. About this clone: As yet, its antigen is unknown.

Generated by immunoSEQ multiplex PCR, the TCRdb table keeps only in-frame clones and is missing some. The sample has 140,000 to 150,000 clones, approximately 89% seen once. This clonotype was sampled from an adult who received the AZD1222 COVID-19 vaccine. The sample in question was peripheral blood, obtained 28 days after the second AZD1222 dose. The chain employs TRBV30 and TRBJ1-5; perhaps TRBD1 as D (5 bases). The CDR3 DNA is TGTGCCTGGAGTGTATTGGGTTCGCCTAGGGGACAGCCCCAGCATTTT. It is translated as CAWSVLGSPRGQPQHF.